The entry below describes one TCR beta chain. The authors' processing: Using reference gene primer amplification, nucleated cell counts were estimated. Some clones are missing from TCRdb's copy, which holds only in-frame ones; the method was immunoSEQ multiplex PCR. For V, J and clone size, that table is used; D and trimming come from the DNA. The table lists a few hundred thousand clones, about four fifths of them singletons. The source of the sample is a study of blood T cell repertoires in COVID-19. Turning to the study itself: Both acute and convalescent COVID-19 samples were obtained from the United States, Italy and Spain. In each case, the material was cDNA or gDNA derived from T cells, B-cell-depleted T cells, or PBMCs.

This CDR3 has 18 amino acids. V was pared by 5 bases and J by 1 base, with 10 bases of the junction left unmatched. Germline CDR1 SEHNR, CDR2 FQNEAQ (reference sequence). Material for sequencing was peripheral blood. This receptor was identified in a woman under 30 with acute or convalescent COVID-19. The J gene is TRBJ2-3, the V gene TRBV7-9; 12 bases are shared with TRBD2. The chain's CDR3 is CASSLRTSGAPGTDTQYF. DNA for the CDR3: TGTGCCAGCAGCCTGAGGACTAGCGGGGCCCCGGGCACAGATACGCAGTATTTT.